These T cell receptor beta chains were read from a single sample in a study of technical replicates of blood from several donors. The repertoire was sequenced with immunoSEQ multiplex PCR; TCRdb's copy has only in-frame clones and lacks some. The table lists tens of thousands of clones, roughly 84% of them singletons. What was sequenced was PBMCs. The receptor source for this set is a human donor in good health. Some clones in this sample may be carry-over from other donors' samples. CDR3s include the opening cysteine and the closing phenylalanine or tryptophan. The D gene is left open where the match is weak. Clone size, where shown, is once, few, many, or a class for clones that have expanded.

>once|.|TRBV4-3|TRBJ1-1
TGCGCCAGCAGCCCCGCCGCGGTTACTTGGAACACTGAAGCTTTCTTT
CASSPAAVTWNTEAFF
>few|.|TRBV29-1|TRBJ1-1
TGCAGCGTTGATCGTGGGCAGGTGAACACTGAAGCTTTCTTT
CSVDRGQVNTEAFF
>.|.|TRBV4-1|TRBJ2-3
TGCGCCAGCAGCCAAGATTATGACATGGATACGCAGTATTTT
CASSQDYDMDTQYF
>.|TRBD1|TRBV4-1|TRBJ1-5
TGCGCCAGCAGCCCCCCGGGACAGAGCAATCAGCCCCAGCATTTT
CASSPPGQSNQPQHF
>few|TRBD1|TRBV4-1|TRBJ1-6
TGCGCCAGCAGCCAAGCCAGGACAGGCTCTAATTCACCCCTCCACTTT
CASSQARTGSNSPLHF
>.|.|TRBV5-1|TRBJ2-5
TGCGCCAGCACAGGGGACCACCAAGAGACCCAGTACTTC
CASTGDHQETQYF
>.|.|TRBV10-3|TRBJ1-2
TGTGCCATCAGTGAGACTGACAGAGCTAACTATGGCTACACCTTC
CAISETDRANYGYTF
>.|TRBD2|TRBV9|TRBJ2-1
TGTGCCAGCAGCCCAGTTAGCGGGCCCGGTAACAATGAGCAGTTCTTC
CASSPVSGPGNNEQFF
>.|.|TRBV9|TRBJ1-2
TGTGCCAGCAGCGTTGGCACAGACTATGGCTACACCTTC
CASSVGTDYGYTF
>.|.|TRBV7-2|TRBJ1-5
TGTGCCAGCAGCCCGGGGGGGTCAAGCAATCAGCCCCAGCATTTT
CASSPGGSSNQPQHF
>.|TRBD2|TRBV7-8|TRBJ2-3
TGTGCCAGCAGCTTACTAGCGGGGGACGCAGATACGCAGTATTTT
CASSLLAGDADTQYF
>once|TRBD2|TRBV10-3|TRBJ2-7
TGTGCCATCAGTGAGAGGCTAGCGGGAGGGCCCGTCGAGCAGTACTTC
CAISERLAGGPVEQYF
>.|TRBD2|TRBV11-2|TRBJ2-1
TGTGCCAGCAGCTCCCTGCTGGCCGGGGGGTCCTACAATGAGCAGTTCTTC
CASSSLLAGGSYNEQFF
>.|.|TRBV18|TRBJ1-1
TGTGCCAGCTCACTTGGAGGGAACACTGAAGCTTTCTTT
CASSLGGNTEAFF
>.|TRBD2|TRBV30|TRBJ2-1
TGTGCCTGGACGAAGCTAGCGGGAGTCTCCAATGAGCAGTTCTTC
CAWTKLAGVSNEQFF
>.|TRBD2|TRBV5-1|TRBJ2-1
TGCGCCAGCAGCATGGGCCCTGGACTAGCGGGACGTGGGGCGCAGTTCTTC
CASSMGPGLAGRGAQFF
>.|.|TRBV7-3|TRBJ2-1
TGTGCCAGCAGCTTATACGCGGGACCAGACTATGAGCAGTTCTTC
CASSLYAGPDYEQFF
>.|TRBD1|TRBV7-9|TRBJ1-4
TGTGCCAGCAGCCCGGGACAGGGTAATGAAAAACTGTTTTTT
CASSPGQGNEKLFF
>.|TRBD2|TRBV30|TRBJ2-3
TGTGCCTGGAGTGGACTAGCGGGAGGCGATACGCAGTATTTT
CAWSGLAGGDTQYF
>once|TRBD1|TRBV18|TRBJ1-5
TGTGCCAGCTCACCACGCGCAGGGGGCGGATATAGCAATCAGCCCCAGCATTTT
CASSPRAGGGYSNQPQHF
>.|.|TRBV4-2|TRBJ1-1
TGTGCCAGCCAATCGGACAGGAACACTGAAGCTTTCTTT
CASQSDRNTEAFF
>once|.|TRBV21-1|TRBJ2-7
TGTGCCAGCAGCACAGCGGGAGGGCCGGTCGAGCAGTACTTC
CASSTAGGPVEQYF
>.|TRBD2|TRBV7-3|TRBJ2-7
TGTGCCAGCAGCGAAAGCGGGGGACCCTACGAGCAGTACTTC
CASSESGGPYEQYF
>.|.|TRBV7-3|TRBJ2-3
TGTGCCAGCAGCTCCTCCGGGATTTACACAGATACGCAGTATTTT
CASSSSGIYTDTQYF
>.|TRBD1|TRBV7-9|TRBJ1-1
TGTGCCAGCAGCGAGGACAGGCCAATAAACACTGAAGCTTTCTTT
CASSEDRPINTEAFF
>.|TRBD1|TRBV19|TRBJ2-1
TGTGCCAGTTCCGGGACAGGGGGCCGGCGGGAGCAGTTCTTC
CASSGTGGRREQFF
>.|.|TRBV11-2|TRBJ2-5
TGTGCCAGCAGCTACGGGGAGACCCAGTACTTC
CASSYGETQYF
>.|.|TRBV7-9|TRBJ2-5
TGTGCCAGCAGCTTCGGGGAAGAGACCCAGTACTTC
CASSFGEETQYF
>.|.|TRBV5-1|TRBJ2-2
TGCGCCAGCAGCCCCCAAATAGGGGCGTCCTCTTTCGGGGAGCTGTTTTTT
CASSPQIGASSFGELFF
>.|TRBD2|TRBV4-2|TRBJ2-7
TGTGCCAGCAGCCAAATGCTAGCGGGAGACCCAAGCTCCTACGAGCAGTACTTC
CASSQMLAGDPSSYEQYF
>.|.|TRBV4-2|TRBJ1-5
TGTGCCAGCAGCCAGAACCAGGGTGGTAATAATCAGCCCCAGCATTTT
CASSQNQGGNNQPQHF
>few|.|TRBV25-1|TRBJ2-1
TGTGCCAGCAGTGCCTGGACACTAAACAATGAGCAGTTCTTC
CASSAWTLNNEQFF
>.|TRBD1|TRBV10-3|TRBJ1-2
TGTGCCATCAGGGGACAGGGGGCGCCTGGCTATGGCTACACCTTC
CAIRGQGAPGYGYTF
>.|.|TRBV16|TRBJ1-2
TGTGCCAGCAGCCCCATGGGAGGGAGAACTGGCTACACCTTC
CASSPMGGRTGYTF
>.|TRBD2|TRBV5-4|TRBJ2-7
TGTGCCAGCAGCCCGGGACTAGCGGAGACCTACGAGCAGTACTTC
CASSPGLAETYEQYF
>.|.|TRBV10-3|TRBJ2-7
TGTGCCATCCAGGGGGGTAGGTTCACTGACGAGCAGTACTTC
CAIQGGRFTDEQYF
>.|.|TRBV19|TRBJ1-1
TGTGCCAGTAAAAGTTCGAGGAACACTGAAGCTTTCTTT
CASKSSRNTEAFF
>.|TRBD2|TRBV7-3|TRBJ2-1
TGTGCCAGCAGCTTGGTAGCGGGAGGGTACAATGAGCAGTTCTTC
CASSLVAGGYNEQFF
>.|.|TRBV7-7|TRBJ2-2
TGTGCCAGCAGCCCGGACAGCAGGAACACCGGGGAGCTGTTTTTT
CASSPDSRNTGELFF
>.|TRBD2|TRBV4-1|TRBJ2-7
TGCGCCAGCAGCCACGCTAGCGGGGCCTACGAGCAGTACTTC
CASSHASGAYEQYF
>.|TRBD2|TRBV5-1|TRBJ2-1
TGCGCCAGCAGCTCGGGGGAGGGTTCCTCCTACAATGAGCAGTTCTTC
CASSSGEGSSYNEQFF
>.|TRBD2|TRBV28|TRBJ2-3
TGTGCCAGCACAGGGGACGGGGGGGGTAGCACAGATACGCAGTATTTT
CASTGDGGGSTDTQYF
>.|.|TRBV7-6|TRBJ2-2
TGTGCCAGCAGCCTAGTTGGAGGAGCCGGGGAGCTGTTTTTT
CASSLVGGAGELFF